This TCR beta chain was sequenced for a study of TIL therapy for anti-PD-1-resistant metastatic lung cancer. Across the whole study: Median patient age was approximately 58, ranging about 35-85 years. Several tumors were EGFR-mutant and two were ALK-rearranged.

Study-wide results and limits: Infused TIL clonotypes partially replaced the baseline blood repertoire, then decayed over months.

Described time point: pre-treatment sample, taken before nivolumab and TIL therapy. The libraries were made with immunoSEQ v3. The assay was immunoSEQ multiplex PCR, and TCRdb's table has in-frame clones only and misses some. The sample holds roughly 20,000 clones; approximately 79% are singletons and the top ten take 7% to 9%. This CDR3 spans 15 amino acids. Germline V gives CDR1 MNHNS, CDR2 SASEGT. The trim removed 2 bases at V and 2 bases at J, leaving 0 bases unmatched. Of note for this clone: Its target is unknown.

The TCR sequence derives from a person aged 25-80 years with non-small cell lung cancer. The input for sequencing was blood, taken at baseline. The V and J genes are TRBV6-1 and TRBJ2-5, with 12 bases that match TRBD2. This chain's CDR3 is CASSELAGGQETQYF. The CDR3 region has the DNA TGTGCCAGCAGTGAACTAGCGGGGGGGCAAGAGACCCAGTACTTC.